The rows below give T cell receptor beta chains drawn from one sample of a study of blood T cell repertoires in COVID-19. Method: immunoSEQ multiplex PCR; TCRdb's copy keeps in-frame clones and lacks some. The table shows about 99,000 clones, with about four fifths occurring only once. Material: peripheral blood. The receptors stem from a man between 60 and 75 years old with acute or convalescent COVID-19. Both conserved end residues are part of each CDR3. A D gene is named only where the DNA matches it firmly. Size is omitted from some rows. Given values are once, few, many or a class for expanded clones.

NA,TRBV6-1,TRBJ1-5,NA,CASSESRTLSNQPQHF,TGTGCCAGCAGTGAATCCAGGACACTAAGCAATCAGCCCCAGCATTTT
NA,TRBV21-1,TRBJ1-1,NA,CASSKAQGMNTEAFF,TGTGCCAGCAGCAAAGCACAGGGCATGAACACTGAAGCTTTCTTT
TRBD1,TRBV18,TRBJ1-4,NA,CASSPGTGGSTNEKLFF,TGTGCCAGCTCACCAGGGACAGGGGGATCAACTAATGAAAAACTGTTTTTT
TRBD2,TRBV27,TRBJ2-7,NA,CASTPALGLAGGSSYEQYF,TGTGCCAGCACCCCCGCCCTTGGACTAGCGGGAGGGAGCTCCTACGAGCAGTACTTC
NA,TRBV9,TRBJ2-3,NA,CASSGGVPAHTQYF,TGTGCCAGCAGCGGGGGAGTACCCGCGCATACGCAGTATTTT
NA,TRBV7-6,TRBJ1-2,NA,CASSLASGGHYGYTF,TGTGCCAGCAGCTTAGCGTCCGGGGGACACTATGGCTACACCTTC
TRBD2,TRBV7-2,TRBJ2-1,NA,CASTVPTSGREFQFF,TGTGCCAGCACCGTACCGACTAGCGGGAGGGAATTCCAGTTCTTC
NA,TRBV2,TRBJ1-4,NA,CASRQGSEKLFF,TGTGCCAGCAGGCAGGGTAGTGAAAAACTGTTTTTT
NA,TRBV9,TRBJ2-5,NA,CASSVGVQGGETQYF,TGTGCCAGCAGCGTAGGTGTACAGGGCGGAGAGACCCAGTACTTC
NA,TRBV24-1,TRBJ2-3,NA,CATSDLGREADTQYF,TGTGCCACCAGTGATTTGGGTAGGGAGGCAGATACGCAGTATTTT
NA,TRBV29-1,TRBJ1-1,few,CSVEDLRGLYTEAFF,TGCAGCGTTGAAGATTTGCGGGGATTATACACTGAAGCTTTCTTT
TRBD1,TRBV6-5,TRBJ1-2,NA,CASSSTGGDYGYTF,TGTGCCAGCAGTTCAACAGGGGGCGACTATGGCTACACCTTC
TRBD1,TRBV7-9,TRBJ1-5,once,CASSLTGDQPQHF,TGTGCCAGCAGCTTGACAGGGGATCAGCCCCAGCATTTT
NA,TRBV28,TRBJ1-5,NA,CASTQRRGTNQPQHF,TGTGCCAGCACCCAAAGGAGGGGCACGAACCAGCCCCAGCATTTT
NA,TRBV7-6,TRBJ1-1,few,CASSFMTGLNTEAFF,TGTGCCAGCAGCTTCATGACAGGTTTGAACACTGAAGCTTTCTTT
NA,TRBV7-9,TRBJ2-1,NA,CASSPSRNEQFF,TGTGCCAGCAGTCCTAGCCGGAATGAGCAGTTCTTC
NA,TRBV24-1,TRBJ1-5,NA,CATSVAGNQPQHF,TGTGCCACCAGTGTTGCAGGAAATCAGCCCCAGCATTTT
TRBD1,TRBV11-3,TRBJ1-2,NA,CASSLVTDRTYNYGYTF,TGTGCCAGCAGCTTAGTTACGGACAGGACGTATAACTATGGCTACACCTTC
NA,TRBV28,TRBJ1-1,NA,CASRSTGITEAFF,TGTGCCAGCAGGTCTACGGGGATCACTGAAGCTTTCTTT
NA,TRBV28,TRBJ2-2,NA,CASGEANTGELFF,TGTGCCTCAGGGGAAGCGAACACCGGGGAGCTGTTTTTT
NA,TRBV28,TRBJ2-3,NA,CASSLRSPDTQYF,TGTGCCAGCAGTTTGAGAAGCCCAGATACGCAGTATTTT
NA,TRBV7-2,TRBJ2-2,NA,CASRAGQLVGELFF,TGTGCCAGCAGGGCGGGACAGCTGGTAGGGGAGCTGTTTTTT
NA,TRBV3-1/TRBV3-2,TRBJ2-7,NA,CASSQDNFYEQYF,TGTGCCAGCAGCCAAGATAACTTCTACGAGCAGTACTTC
NA,TRBV30,TRBJ2-2,once,CAWNIMSGELFF,TGTGCCTGGAATATAATGAGCGGGGAGCTGTTTTTT
NA,TRBV7-9,TRBJ1-2,NA,CASSGESNYGYTF,TGTGCCAGCTCGGGGGAGTCTAACTATGGCTACACCTTC
NA,TRBV11-3,TRBJ2-2,few,CASSFGGTGELFF,TGTGCCAGCAGCTTTGGGGGGACCGGGGAGCTGTTTTTT
TRBD1,TRBV19,TRBJ1-2,few,CASSTRQGVFGYTF,TGTGCCAGTAGTACCCGACAGGGGGTTTTTGGCTACACCTTC
TRBD2,TRBV4-1,TRBJ2-1,NA,CASSPDGRGADEQFF,TGCGCCAGCAGCCCCGATGGGCGGGGGGCCGATGAGCAGTTCTTC
NA,TRBV25-1,TRBJ2-2,NA,CASRDGKGTANTGELFF,TGTGCCAGCAGAGACGGAAAAGGAACAGCTAACACCGGGGAGCTGTTTTTT
NA,TRBV6-5,TRBJ2-7,NA,CASRQNQGGYEQYF,TGTGCCAGTCGGCAAAATCAGGGGGGCTACGAGCAGTACTTC
NA,TRBV7-9,TRBJ2-7,NA,CASSLHGEQYF,TGTGCCAGCAGCCTGCACGGCGAGCAGTACTTC
NA,TRBV5-4,TRBJ2-1,NA,CASSARTDYNEQFF,TGTGCCAGCAGCGCTCGGACAGATTACAATGAGCAGTTCTTC
TRBD1,TRBV15,TRBJ2-5,NA,CATSRDRGGAQETQYF,TGTGCCACCAGCAGGGACAGGGGGGGGGCGCAGGAGACCCAGTACTTC
NA,TRBV5-4,TRBJ2-2,NA,CASSLQQNTGELFF,TGTGCCAGCAGCTTACAACAGAACACCGGGGAGCTGTTTTTT
NA,TRBV2,TRBJ1-2,NA,CASRPGTWESYGYTF,TGTGCCAGCAGGCCTGGGACATGGGAGAGTTATGGCTACACCTTC
TRBD2,TRBV12-3/TRBV12-4,TRBJ2-7,NA,CASRLAVNYEQYF,TGTGCCAGCAGACTAGCGGTTAACTACGAGCAGTACTTC
NA,TRBV6-2/TRBV6-3,TRBJ2-7,NA,CASSLGRGPYEQYF,TGTGCCAGCAGTTTGGGGCGGGGACCCTACGAGCAGTACTTC
TRBD2,TRBV12-3/TRBV12-4,TRBJ2-2,NA,CASSLSGVELFF,TGTGCCAGCAGTCTTAGCGGGGTGGAGCTGTTTTTT
NA,TRBV9,TRBJ1-2,NA,CASEELYGYTF,TGTGCGTCGGAGGAGCTCTATGGCTACACCTTC
TRBD1,TRBV6-5,TRBJ1-5,NA,CASSREGTGRQPQHF,TGTGCCAGCTCCCGAGAAGGGACAGGGCGACAGCCCCAGCATTTT
TRBD2,TRBV4-2,TRBJ2-1,NA,CASSQDLTGTSSYNEQFF,TGTGCCAGCAGCCAAGATCTTACCGGGACTAGCTCCTACAATGAGCAGTTCTTC
NA,TRBV4-2,TRBJ2-7,NA,CASSQDWTRVNYEQYF,TGTGCCAGCAGCCAAGATTGGACCAGGGTGAACTACGAGCAGTACTTC
NA,TRBV7-9,TRBJ1-4,NA,CASSSTGNEKLFF,TGTGCCAGCAGCTCCACGGGAAATGAAAAACTGTTTTTT
NA,TRBV7-2,TRBJ2-7,NA,CASSLNRGFNYEQYF,TGTGCCAGCAGCCTCAATCGGGGGTTTAACTACGAGCAGTACTTC